This T cell receptor (beta chain) was captured by sequencing in a study of blood T cells in healthy people across ages. Study results and limitations: The CMV status of each donor remained undetermined, and this could have confounded shifts in expanded clonotypes.

Only a few counts were recorded for this clonotype. Its target is not known. CDR1 and CDR2 (germline): SGHTA, FQGNSA. The length of the CDR3 is 13 residues. Between the trimmed V and J ends, which lost 5 bases and 2 bases, there was a span of 8 bases. Then a second PCR, running roughly 7 to 11 cycles, was carried out with a sample-barcoded 5' primer and a J-beta primer mix. Researchers report that a template-switch adaptor with 12 random nucleotides tagged each cDNA molecule. Using its own MiXCR run on the 5' RACE reads, TCRdb lists one record per CDR3 protein. Of hundreds of thousands of distinct CDR3 sequences listed, 20% to 25% are singletons.

The TCR was taken from a man between 65 and 80 years old in good health. Sequenced: blood. The chain combines TRBV7-2 with TRBJ2-3, with D uncertain. The CDR3 DNA sequence: TGTGCCAGCAGCCCCCGATACACAGATACGCAGTATTTT. This encodes CASSPRYTDTQYF.